This TCR beta chain was observed in a study of human T cells and chemical hapten exposure. Study-wide results and limits: The number of TCRs above 1 in 1000 frequency did not change after DPC sensitization.

Time point reported: patch test 2, 6 weeks after DPC sensitization. Treatment defined: therapeutic diphenylcyclopropenone sensitization with weekly scalp DPC. The donor pool consisted of alopecia patients aged 18 to 70 years, considered suitable for DPC. CDR1 and CDR2 (germline): ENHRY, SYGVKD. The CDR3 covers 18 residues. Trimming left V 3 bases short and J 2 bases short, with 21 bases between. Using its own MiXCR run on the RACE reads, TCRdb lists one record per CDR3 protein. The sample yields about 400,000 distinct CDR3 sequences, about 6.9% seen once. As to this clonotype: Its antigen remains unknown.

This chain connects TRBV10-3 to TRBJ2-3; tentatively, D is TRBD1 (6 bases). The clonotype originates from a woman between 18 and 30 years old with alopecia areata. Some clones in this sample may be carry-over from other donors' samples. This material consisted of whole blood, taken in connection with sensitization to the hapten diphenylcyclopropenone (DPC). The CDR3 loop reads CAISDPGTPLKTTDTQYF. CDR3 DNA sequence: TGTGCCATCAGTGACCCCGGGACACCTCTCAAGACCACAGATACGCAGTATTTT.